A selection of T cell receptor beta chains follows, all from one sample in a study of cytotoxic CD8 clonotypes in ibrutinib-treated CLL. Data came from immunoSEQ multiplex PCR; TCRdb stores just in-frame clones and leaves some out. The sample carries roughly 58,000 clones, roughly 49% recorded once. The source material was PBMCs, sampled at disease progression, from a patient treated with ibrutinib. Source of these receptors: a human donor with chronic lymphocytic leukemia. The CDR3 runs from the conserved cysteine through the conserved F or W. D genes are given only for firm matches. Clone size is shown for a subset of rows, as once, few, many or a class of expanded clone.

DNA | CDR3 | D | size | V | length | J
TGTGCCTGGAGCAGTACCGGGACCACCTATGGCTACACCTTC | CAWSSTGTTYGYTF | . | . | TRBV30 | 14 | TRBJ1-2
TGCAGCGTTGAACTGATAAAGCGGGGGGGCTACAATGAGCAGTTCTTC | CSVELIKRGGYNEQFF | TRBD2 | . | TRBV29-1 | 16 | TRBJ2-1
TGTGCCAGCAGTCCCCAGGGTTCCGAGCAGTACTTC | CASSPQGSEQYF | . | . | TRBV6-5 | 12 | TRBJ2-7
TGTGCCAGCGAACCGTGGGGGATCGACACTGAAGCTTTCTTT | CASEPWGIDTEAFF | . | few | TRBV25-1 | 14 | TRBJ1-1
TGTGCCAGCAGCCCCGACTCTGGGGCCAACGTCCTGACTTTC | CASSPDSGANVLTF | . | few | TRBV9 | 14 | TRBJ2-6
TGTGCTAGCAGCTTATCGGGCACAGATACGCAGTATTTT | CASSLSGTDTQYF | . | . | TRBV7-7 | 13 | TRBJ2-3
TGTGCCAGCAGGGAAAACGGCGGGGAGCTGTTTTTT | CASRENGGELFF | . | . | TRBV2 | 12 | TRBJ2-2
TGTGCCAGCAGCCTAGGGGGCAGTAACACTGAAGCTTTCTTT | CASSLGGSNTEAFF | TRBD1 | many | TRBV5-4 | 14 | TRBJ1-1
TGCAGCGTTGAAGATAGACCCCGAAAACAGGGGGGCTATGGCTACACCTTC | CSVEDRPRKQGGYGYTF | TRBD1 | . | TRBV29-1 | 17 | TRBJ1-2
TGCGCCAGCAGCCAAGATAGGGGGGGCTACGAGCAGTACTTC | CASSQDRGGYEQYF | . | few | TRBV4-1 | 14 | TRBJ2-7
TGTGCCACCAGCAGAGTGGGGGGGGACTACGAGCAGTACTTC | CATSRVGGDYEQYF | TRBD2 | . | TRBV15 | 14 | TRBJ2-7
TGTGCCAGCAATGGAGCGGGGGCACCCTACGAGCAGTACTTC | CASNGAGAPYEQYF | TRBD2 | few | TRBV7-9 | 14 | TRBJ2-7
TGTGCCAGCAGCGCGACAGGCGTCACCGGGGAGCTGTTTTTT | CASSATGVTGELFF | . | . | TRBV6-4 | 14 | TRBJ2-2
TGTGCCAGCAGCACCGGACTAGCGGGGGGGCAGAGTGAGCAGTTCTTC | CASSTGLAGGQSEQFF | TRBD2 | . | TRBV9 | 16 | TRBJ2-1
TGTGCCAGCAGTCTAGCGGGGGTCTACAATGAGCAGTTCTTC | CASSLAGVYNEQFF | TRBD2 | . | TRBV6-5 | 14 | TRBJ2-1
TGTGCCAGCAGTTACTATAGCGGCTTGGCGTCCTATGGCTACACCTTC | CASSYYSGLASYGYTF | . | . | TRBV6-5 | 16 | TRBJ1-2
TGCGCCAGCAGCCAAAGGACTACAACCTACGAGCAGTACTTC | CASSQRTTTYEQYF | . | . | TRBV4-1 | 14 | TRBJ2-7
TGTGCCAGCTCACCGGGTGCCCATCAGCCCCAGCATTTT | CASSPGAHQPQHF | . | few | TRBV18 | 13 | TRBJ1-5
TGTGCCAGCAGCTTAGCGAGATCCTACGAGCAGTACTTC | CASSLARSYEQYF | . | . | TRBV7-2 | 13 | TRBJ2-7
TGTGCCAGCAGCTTCGCTGATAGATCCACGGACAGGGAGGGTGGCTACACCTTC | CASSFADRSTDREGGYTF | TRBD1 | . | TRBV7-9 | 18 | TRBJ1-2
TGTGCCAGCAGCTTAGTTGGGAGCCAACTTTCAACTAATGAAAAACTGTTTTTT | CASSLVGSQLSTNEKLFF | . | . | TRBV7-8 | 18 | TRBJ1-4
TGCGCCAGCAGCCAAGGAGACTTCAGCTACAATGAGCAGTTCTTC | CASSQGDFSYNEQFF | . | . | TRBV4-3 | 15 | TRBJ2-1
TGTGCCAGCAGCCTCATCCCCTTACAGGGGGCGCTTGCACTGGAAAGGATGACTGAAGCTTTCTTT | CASSLIPLQGALALERMTEAFF | TRBD1 | . | TRBV7-3 | 22 | TRBJ1-1
TGTGCCATCAGTGAGTCCGAGACAGGGGCTGGAGAGACCCAGTACTTC | CAISESETGAGETQYF | TRBD1 | once | TRBV10-3 | 16 | TRBJ2-5
TGTGCCAGCAGCGCGGGACTAGCGGAGAATGAGCAGTTCTTC | CASSAGLAENEQFF | TRBD2 | few | TRBV7-2 | 14 | TRBJ2-1
TGTGCCAGCAGCCCCCCCCCTGACTATCGAAGCTCCTACGAGCAGTACTTC | CASSPPPDYRSSYEQYF | . | . | TRBV5-6 | 17 | TRBJ2-7
TGCGCCAGCAGCCAAGATATGTTTTCAGTGAGATATGGCTACACCTTC | CASSQDMFSVRYGYTF | . | . | TRBV4-1 | 16 | TRBJ1-2
TGTGCCAGCAGCCAAGAAATTTTTATAGGACAGGGTGGGACTGAAGCTTTCTTT | CASSQEIFIGQGGTEAFF | TRBD1 | . | TRBV4-2 | 18 | TRBJ1-1
TGTGCCAGCAGCTTAGGGACAGGGGGACGTGATACGCAGTATTTT | CASSLGTGGRDTQYF | TRBD1 | few | TRBV7-9 | 15 | TRBJ2-3
TGTGCCAGCAGCAACCTACTCGGGGTTAACTATGGCTACACCTTC | CASSNLLGVNYGYTF | . | . | TRBV5-4 | 15 | TRBJ1-2